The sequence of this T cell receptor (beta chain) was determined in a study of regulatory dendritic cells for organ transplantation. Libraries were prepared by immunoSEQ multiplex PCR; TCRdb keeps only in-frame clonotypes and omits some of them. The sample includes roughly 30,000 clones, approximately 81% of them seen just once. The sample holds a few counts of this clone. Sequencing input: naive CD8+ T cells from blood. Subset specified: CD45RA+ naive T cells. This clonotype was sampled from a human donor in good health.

The CDR3 sequence: CASSPTGVVSAFF. The DNA for the CDR3 is TGCGCCAGCAGCCCCACGGGGGTCGTTAGCGCTTTCTTT. This chain links TRBV4-1 with TRBJ1-1, with D tentatively TRBD1 (5 bases). Germline CDR1 and CDR2: MGHRA and YSYEKL. The CDR3 has 13 residues. V lost 4 bases, J lost 11 bases, and 17 bases lay in between.